Sequencing of this T cell receptor beta chain was carried out in a study of T-cell memory formation after mild COVID-19. Whole-study context: Largely, the TCR clusters proved donor specific. Whole-study findings and limits: Proof of SARS-CoV-2 specificity was absent for the second-wave clones that crested on day 37. CD4+ clones that contracted lay mainly in CM and EM; CD8+ ones lay in EMRA.

One entry per CDR3 protein, called by TCRdb with MiXCR from the 5' RACE reads. The repertoire consists of 470,000 or so distinct CDR3 sequences, with approximately 23% occurring once and the leading ten covering under 15%. For this clonotype: Its antigen remains unknown.

This receptor was taken from an adult woman who had mild COVID-19 (a few samples of this study predate the infection). Cell type and time point are not known. Source material: PBMCs or a T cell subset sorted from them (not recorded which).

The CDR3 region has the DNA TGTGCCAGCACTAAAAGCGGGAGTGGTTTGAATGAGCAGTTCTTC. This gives the protein CASTKSGSGLNEQFF. This chain links TRBV12-3 or TRBV12-4 with TRBJ2-1; TRBD2 agrees at 8 bases. The CDR3 sequence is 15 residues long. The ends lost 7 bases at V and 7 bases at J; junction bases unmatched: 12.